The present T cell receptor (beta chain) was sequenced within a study of OX40 agonist ivuxolimab in advanced cancers. Study-wide results and limits: Dose levels from 0.1 to 3.0 mg/kg saw CD4+ and CD8+ blood T cells expand clonally by week 6.

V gave up 2 bases and J gave up 3 bases, with 14 bases separating them. Germline V CDR1 and CDR2: SGHAT, FQDESV (reference sequence). The CDR3 has 15 residues. Many counts were recorded for this clone. Its specificity is not known. Generated by immunoSEQ multiplex PCR, the TCRdb table keeps only in-frame clones and is missing some. The sample shows roughly 100,000 clones, about 90% of them seen only once. The gene calls are TRBV11-1 and TRBJ2-7; tentatively, D is TRBD1 (5 bases). The source was CD4+ or CD8+ T cells sorted from blood, collected in a trial of the OX40 agonist ivuxolimab. This clonotype was obtained from an adult with an advanced solid tumor such as melanoma, head and neck, liver or kidney cancer. Here the CDR3 reads CASSLYQGPNYEQYF. CDR3 sequence (DNA): TGTGCCAGCAGCTTATATCAGGGCCCCAACTACGAGCAGTACTTC.